The present TCR beta chain was sequenced within a study of T cell changes during pregnancy in multiple sclerosis. This clone occurred once. The data were produced by immunoSEQ multiplex PCR, yet TCRdb's version contains in-frame clones alone and is incomplete. In the table there are over 60,000 clones, about 93% of which are singletons. J lost 7 bases, V lost 2 bases, and 13 bases had no gene match. Germline CDR1 SGHAT, CDR2 FQNNGV. The CDR3 is 17 residues long. Sequencing used peripheral blood, obtained in the first trimester of pregnancy. V gene TRBV11-2 combines with J gene TRBJ2-1, with 8 nucleotides matching TRBD2. The TCR comes from a female donor with multiple sclerosis, enrolled in a pregnancy study. As DNA, the CDR3 is TGTGCCAGCAGCTTAAATTTCGGGAGGGCAGGTGAGAATGAGCAGTTCTTC. Amino acids: CASSLNFGRAGENEQFF.